Listed below are T cell receptor beta chains from one sample, sequenced in a study of blood T cell repertoires in COVID-19. Libraries were prepared by immunoSEQ multiplex PCR; TCRdb keeps only in-frame clonotypes and omits some of them. The sample has 200,000 to 250,000 clones, 82% seen once; the top ten hold approximately 7.6%. The sequencing input was peripheral blood. The receptors come from a woman aged 80 or over with COVID-19, enrolled during active disease. Both conserved end residues are part of each CDR3. D genes are given only for firm matches. The size of a clone is reported for some rows only, either as once, few or many, or as a class for expanded clones.

TRBJ1-5 | TRBV19 | TRBD1 | . | TGTGCCAGTAGAGGGGGGACAGGGAGTCAGCCCCAGCATTTT | CASRGGTGSQPQHF
TRBJ1-1 | TRBV29-1 | . | . | TGCAGCGTTGAAGATAGGGGGGCGGGAGGAGGCACTGAAGCTTTCTTT | CSVEDRGAGGGTEAFF
TRBJ1-6 | TRBV5-1 | TRBD1 | once | TGCGCCAGCAGCCGGGACAGGGAAAATTCACCCCTCCACTTT | CASSRDRENSPLHF
TRBJ2-2 | TRBV9 | . | . | TGTGCCAGCAGCCTTCAGGGGAACACCGGGGAGCTGTTTTTT | CASSLQGNTGELFF
TRBJ1-2 | TRBV5-5 | . | . | TGTGCCAGCAGCTTGGCCGAGGGAAACCCCCTCTTCTATGGCTACACCTTC | CASSLAEGNPLFYGYTF
TRBJ2-7 | TRBV15 | TRBD1 | . | TGTGCCACCAGCAGAGATACAGGGGGCCTGATCTACGAGCAGTACTTC | CATSRDTGGLIYEQYF
TRBJ1-1 | TRBV30 | . | . | TGTGCCTGGAGTGGGGGGGGATTGGGCACTGAAGCTTTCTTT | CAWSGGGLGTEAFF
TRBJ2-1 | TRBV9 | . | . | TGTGCCAGCAGCGTAAAGGAACAGAGCTCCTACAATGAGCAGTTCTTC | CASSVKEQSSYNEQFF
TRBJ2-1 | TRBV2 | . | . | TGTGCCAGCACCCGCCGGGGGACCTACAATGAGCAGTTCTTC | CASTRRGTYNEQFF
TRBJ1-3 | TRBV5-8 | TRBD1 | . | TGTGCCAGCAGCGGGGGACAGGGGGCTTCAGGAAACACCATATATTTT | CASSGGQGASGNTIYF
TRBJ1-2 | TRBV11-2 | . | . | TGTGCCAGCAGCTTAAACAGCTATGGCTACACCTTC | CASSLNSYGYTF
TRBJ1-3 | TRBV2 | . | . | TGTGCCAGCAGTGAATCCGGGGTCTCTGGAAACACCATATATTTT | CASSESGVSGNTIYF
TRBJ1-3 | TRBV7-9 | . | few | TGTGCCAGCAGCTCCCCGGGGGGGGGCGTCAACACCATATATTTT | CASSSPGGGVNTIYF
TRBJ1-5 | TRBV6-6 | . | few | TGTGCCAGCAGACCCCGAGGGAATCAGCCCCAGCATTTT | CASRPRGNQPQHF
TRBJ1-6 | TRBV28 | TRBD1 | . | TGTGCCAGCAGACCGGGACAGACTAATTCACCCCTCCACTTT | CASRPGQTNSPLHF
TRBJ1-5 | TRBV21-1 | . | . | TGTGCCAAGGCGGGACAGATGATCTTAGGCAATCAGCCCCAGCATTTT | CAKAGQMILGNQPQHF
TRBJ2-5 | TRBV3-1/TRBV3-2 | . | few | TGTGCCAGCAGGACTACCTCGGTTGAGACCCAGTACTTC | CASRTTSVETQYF
TRBJ2-3 | TRBV12-2 | . | . | TGTGCAAGTCGCTCGGACTACCTAATGGATACGCAGTATTTT | CASRSDYLMDTQYF
TRBJ2-5 | TRBV5-1 | TRBD2 | few | TGCGCCAGCAGCTTGGCCGGCGGGGGGGCCACAGAGACCCAGTACTTC | CASSLAGGGATETQYF
TRBJ2-2 | TRBV5-8 | TRBD2 | . | TGTGCCAGCAGCTTGGCGGTACTAGCGTACACCGGGGAGCTGTTTTTT | CASSLAVLAYTGELFF
TRBJ2-7 | TRBV18 | . | . | TGTGCCAGCTCACCAGCCGGAGGAGGAGGGGCTATACTCTCCTACGAGCAGTACTTC | CASSPAGGGGAILSYEQYF
TRBJ1-4 | TRBV6-5 | TRBD1 | . | TGTGCCAGCAGAAGACAGGGGGTCCAAGAAAAACTGTTTTTT | CASRRQGVQEKLFF
TRBJ2-1 | TRBV10-3 | TRBD2 | . | TGTGCCATCAGGTCCGCGGGAGCGTTCGATGAGCAGTTCTTC | CAIRSAGAFDEQFF
TRBJ2-6 | TRBV5-1 | TRBD1 | few | TGCGCCAGCAGCGCAGTCCCGGGACAGGGAGGAAGGTCTGGGGCCAACGTCCTGACTTTC | CASSAVPGQGGRSGANVLTF
TRBJ2-7 | TRBV19 | TRBD1 | . | TGTGCCAGTAGTATAAGGGGACAGGGCGACGAGCAGTACTTC | CASSIRGQGDEQYF
TRBJ1-2 | TRBV6-5 | TRBD1 | . | TGTGCCAGCAGTTCCCTCGGACAGGTTTATGGCTACACCTTC | CASSSLGQVYGYTF
TRBJ1-1 | TRBV18 | . | . | TGTGCCAGCTCCCAAGGAGCAGGGATGAACACTGAAGCTTTCTTT | CASSQGAGMNTEAFF
TRBJ2-2 | TRBV6-5 | . | . | TGTGCCAGCAGCACACCTGGGGAGCTGTTTTTT | CASSTPGELFF
TRBJ1-1 | TRBV4-3 | TRBD1 | . | TGCGCCAGCAGCCAAGACCTGGGCAGGGGGCGAGGTGAAGCTTTCTTT | CASSQDLGRGRGEAFF
TRBJ1-2 | TRBV27 | . | . | TGTGCCAGCAGTTTATCGTCCGGGTACTATGGCTACACCTTC | CASSLSSGYYGYTF
TRBJ1-2 | TRBV24-1 | TRBD1 | . | TGTGCCACCAGTGAAGGGGACAGCTATGGCTACACCTTC | CATSEGDSYGYTF
TRBJ2-2 | TRBV12-3/TRBV12-4 | . | . | TGTGCCAGCGGGGGCCCAAACACCGGGGAGCTGTTTTTT | CASGGPNTGELFF
TRBJ2-3 | TRBV5-1 | . | . | TGCGCCAGCAGCTTGGGACAGAGCCCAGATACGCAGTATTTT | CASSLGQSPDTQYF
TRBJ1-2 | TRBV5-1 | TRBD1 | . | TGCGCCAGCAGCTCCGGGACAGGGGGCGTCGGGGGCTACACCTTC | CASSSGTGGVGGYTF
TRBJ1-4 | TRBV5-5 | TRBD1 | . | TGTGCCAGCAGCTTTTACCTCCGGGACAGTAATGAAAAACTGTTTTTT | CASSFYLRDSNEKLFF
TRBJ2-1 | TRBV7-3 | TRBD2 | . | TGTGCCAGCAGCTTAACTTCTAGCGGGAGGGAATGGAGGTTCTTC | CASSLTSSGREWRFF
TRBJ2-1 | TRBV6-4 | TRBD2 | . | TGTGCCAGCAGTGAATTGCCGGGACTAGCCCACAATGAGCAGTTCTTC | CASSELPGLAHNEQFF
TRBJ1-5 | TRBV2 | . | once | TGTGCCAGCACCTTGGGGGGGTTGGGCAATCAGCCCCAGCATTTT | CASTLGGLGNQPQHF
TRBJ2-3 | TRBV29-1 | . | . | TGCAGCGCTAGTAGCACAGATACGCAGTATTTT | CSASSTDTQYF
TRBJ1-1 | TRBV7-8 | . | once | TGTGCCAGCAGCCTAAGGTGGGCTGGCACAAACACTGAAGCTTTCTTT | CASSLRWAGTNTEAFF
TRBJ2-7 | TRBV5-1 | TRBD1 | . | TGCGCCAGCAGCTCATGGACAGGGCCGACGGCCGAGCAGTACTTC | CASSSWTGPTAEQYF
TRBJ1-3 | TRBV29-1 | TRBD1 | once | TGCAGCGTGACAGGGTTCGGAAACACCATATATTTT | CSVTGFGNTIYF
TRBJ1-3 | TRBV7-6 | TRBD1 | few | TGTGCCAGCAGCGATCGACAGGGTGCCTTCTCTGGAAACACCATATATTTT | CASSDRQGAFSGNTIYF
TRBJ2-3 | TRBV20-1 | . | . | TGCAGTGCTAGTAGCCAGCGGGTATCCACAGATACGCAGTATTTT | CSASSQRVSTDTQYF
TRBJ1-2 | TRBV30 | . | . | TGTGCCTGGAGTGTCGGCACCGGGGGGGGGAATGGCTACACCTTC | CAWSVGTGGGNGYTF
TRBJ1-4 | TRBV24-1 | TRBD1 | . | TGTGCCACCAGTGATTTAGGCGACAGGGGATACCATGAAAAACTGTTTTTT | CATSDLGDRGYHEKLFF
TRBJ1-1 | TRBV5-4 | . | . | TGTGCCAGCAGCTTGGACAGGGCGGGCACTGAAGCTTTCTTT | CASSLDRAGTEAFF
TRBJ1-2 | TRBV10-3 | TRBD1 | . | TGTGCCATCAGACCGATCCACGGACAGGGAGGCTACACCTTC | CAIRPIHGQGGYTF
TRBJ1-1 | TRBV25-1 | . | . | TGTGCCAGCAGTGAATTCCGCCCCGGACTGGGTGAAGCTTTCTTT | CASSEFRPGLGEAFF
TRBJ2-3 | TRBV7-9 | TRBD2 | . | TGTGCCAGCATCTTTAGCGGGACCAGCGCAGATACGCAGTATTTT | CASIFSGTSADTQYF
TRBJ1-5 | TRBV2 | TRBD1 | . | TGTGCCAGCAGTGTGACAGGGGTTCAGCCCCAGCATTTT | CASSVTGVQPQHF
TRBJ1-2 | TRBV28 | . | . | TGTGCCAGCAGAGGCGGAACAGGGCGTTACGGCTACACCTTC | CASRGGTGRYGYTF
TRBJ2-1 | TRBV5-1 | TRBD1 | . | TGCGCCAGCAGCTTGGTCCCCCCGGGACAGGGCCCGGGGAATGAGCAGTTCTTC | CASSLVPPGQGPGNEQFF